Sequencing of this T cell receptor (beta chain) was carried out in a study of radiotherapy plus CTLA-4 blockade in lung cancer. Study background: Objective responses were observed in around 17% of patients, and disease control was achieved by 31%.

About this clone itself: No antigen is known for it.

V dropped 2 bases and J dropped 4; count of bases not matched to a gene: 5. Germline CDR1 and CDR2: LGHNA and YNFKEQ. The CDR3 runs 15 residues. Using immunoSEQ multiplex PCR, the repertoire was profiled, and TCRdb retains in-frame clones only, with some absent. The sample has approximately 77,000 clones, 60% to 85% seen once; the top ten hold approximately 22%. Study-wide points: An expansion of tumor-derived TCR clones occurred in blood after radiotherapy plus ipilimumab.

The study gave focal radiation plus ipilimumab CTLA-4 blockade to patients with chemo-refractory metastatic non-small-cell lung cancer. The V and J genes are TRBV4-2 and TRBJ1-5; 7 nucleotides align to TRBD1. Source: peripheral blood, taken from a patient treated with radiotherapy plus ipilimumab. The sequence came from a human donor with non-small cell lung cancer whose response to radiotherapy plus ipilimumab could not be evaluated. Some clones in this sample may be carry-over from other donors' samples. The CDR3, as DNA: TGTGCCAGCAGCCAATTAGACAGGGAAAATCAGCCCCAGCATTTT. The encoded protein is CASSQLDRENQPQHF.